This T cell receptor (beta chain) is drawn from a study of blood T cell repertoires in COVID-19. Study-wide background: In each case, the material was cDNA or gDNA derived from T cells, B-cell-depleted T cells, or PBMCs.

Individuals drawn from approximately 26 US areas were about 18 to 95 years old. Cohorts were based on clinical histories the participants reported. The CDR3 consists of 18 residues. V was shortened by 0 bases and J by 3 bases, with 22 bases between the two germline ends. Per the germline V gene, CDR1 is SGHRS and CDR2 is YFSETQ. Per the study methods: Scientists estimated how many nucleated cells there were by amplifying reference gene primers. Libraries were prepared by immunoSEQ multiplex PCR; TCRdb keeps only in-frame clonotypes and omits some of them. For V, J and clone size, that table is used; D and trimming come from the DNA. The sample yields a few hundred thousand clones, around 85% seen once.

This clonotype was obtained from a woman in her fifties or sixties who had recovered from COVID-19. Input material: PBMCs or T cells enriched from blood (not recorded which). The V call is TRBV5-1, the J call TRBJ2-7; no clear D gene. The CDR3 is CASSLAQAAPTRRYEQYF. The CDR3 DNA follows: TGCGCCAGCAGCTTGGCCCAGGCAGCTCCGACGCGACGCTACGAGCAGTACTTC.